The 22 T cell receptor beta chains presented below share a single source sample, sequenced in a study of cytomegalovirus exposure and HLA in healthy donors. Amplification used 60 Vbeta primers and 13 Jbeta primers. TCRdb's copy holds only in-frame clones and misses some; the assay was immunoSEQ multiplex PCR. The sample lists 120,000 or so clones; about 78% were seen once. The sample comprised PBMCs. The receptors come from a woman aged 40-49 years in good health and CMV-seropositive.

J is TRBJ1-1 and V is TRBV4-1; no clear D. Germline loops: CDR1 MGHRA, CDR2 YSYEKL. Trimming took off 1 base at V and 2 bases at J, with 17 bases between the two ends. This CDR3 region has 17 residues. Here the CDR3 DNA reads TGCGCCAGCAGCCAAGGGCGGGGTTTGCAGCTAAACACTGAAGCTTTCTTT. Amino acid sequence: CASSQGRGLQLNTEAFF.

As regards this clone: The sample holds other DNA sequences that translate to the same CDR3. The V gene is TRBV6-5, the J gene TRBJ1-1; D remains ambiguous. The V and J ends lost 2 bases and 1 base respectively, with 8 bases between them. There are 14 residues in the CDR3. Germline V CDR1 and CDR2: MNHEY, SVGAGI. Written as DNA, the CDR3 is TGTGCCAGCAGTTACGAGGGTTGGAACACTGAAGCTTTCTTT. It is translated as CASSYEGWNTEAFF.

This clone was detected only once. The chain employs TRBV6-5 and TRBJ1-1; tentatively, D is TRBD1 (6 bases). Germline CDR1 and CDR2: MNHEY and SVGAGI. The V gene lost 5 bases and the J gene lost 1 base, with 11 bases spanning the gap. The CDR3 has 14 amino acids. The CDR3 nucleotides read TGTGCCAGCAGTATCGGGACATCGAACACTGAAGCTTTCTTT. It encodes CASSIGTSNTEAFF.

This chain joins TRBV6-5 and TRBJ2-5; possibly TRBD1 for D (5 bases). The J call could be wrong; TRBJ2-7 is a better fit for the DNA end. CDR1 is MNHEY and CDR2 is SVGAGI in the germline V gene. CDR3 length: 12 amino acids. The CDR3 reads CASSPGRVEQYF. The CDR3 nucleotides are TGTGCCAGCAGTCCTGGCAGGGTCGAGCAGTACTTC.

The chain carries TRBV4-2 and TRBJ1-3, with 8 bases lining up with TRBD1. CDR3 length: 19 residues. Germline V gene sequence: CDR1 LGHNA, CDR2 YNFKEQ. With 1 base clipped from V and 0 bases from J, the junction kept 11 bases outside the gene matches. CDR3 bases: TGTGCCAGCAGCCAAGTGGAAGGGACAGGATATTTCTCTGGAAACACCATATATTTT. This gives the protein CASSQVEGTGYFSGNTIYF.

This chain joins TRBV6-5 and TRBJ1-5; TRBD1 aligns across 7 bases. The CDR3 length is 14 residues. V shed 0 bases, J shed 7 bases, and the junction held 3 bases outside the gene matches. The V gene's germline CDR1 is MNHEY and CDR2 SVGAGI. CDR3 loop: CASSYSGGSQPQHF. CDR3 DNA sequence: TGTGCCAGCAGTTACTCAGGGGGCAGCCAGCCCCAGCATTTT.

V gene TRBV6-5 combines with J gene TRBJ2-1; 8 bases line up with TRBD2. The CDR3 contains 15 residues. Germline V gives CDR1 MNHEY, CDR2 SVGAGI. The ends lost 3 bases at V and 6 bases at J; junction bases unmatched: 7. CDR3 DNA: TGTGCCAGCAGTTATCTAGCGGGCCGGGGCAATGAGCAGTTCTTC. Its translation is CASSYLAGRGNEQFF.

This clone appeared once. The chain carries TRBV4-3 and TRBJ1-2, with TRBD1 identical over 8 bases. Per the germline V gene, CDR1 is LGHNA and CDR2 is YSLEER. Trimming removed 0 bases from V and 4 bases from J; junction bases left unmatched: 7. The CDR3 runs 16 residues. The CDR3 DNA reads as TGCGCCAGCAGCCAAGACCCTCCTGGACAGGGCTATGGCTACACCTTC. This sequence encodes CASSQDPPGQGYGYTF.

This chain links TRBV4-1 with TRBJ2-6; maybe TRBD2 (5 bases). The V gene lost 3 bases and the J gene lost 0 bases, with 15 bases spanning the gap. Germline V gives CDR1 MGHRA, CDR2 YSYEKL. The CDR3 is 18 amino acids. The CDR3 spells CASSQRALGSSGANVLTF. In nucleotides, the CDR3 is TGCGCCAGCAGCCAGAGGGCCCTAGGCAGCTCTGGGGCCAACGTCCTGACTTTC.

This clone appeared a few times. The chain uses TRBV6-5 and TRBJ2-5, with 8 bases matching TRBD1. Germline CDR1 reads MNHEY; CDR2 reads SVGAGI. There are 14 residues in the CDR3. V lost 8 bases, J lost 2 bases, and 7 bases stayed unmatched. The CDR3 coding sequence is TGTGCCAGCGGCCACGACAGGGGTCAAGAGACCCAGTACTTC. Amino acids: CASGHDRGQETQYF.

Worth noting for this clone: The junction and the germline gene differ at one end; a read error may be behind it. The V gene is TRBV5-1, the J gene TRBJ1-2; tentative D call: TRBD1 (6 bases). CDR3 length: 14 amino acids. Germline lookup yields CDR1 SGHRS and CDR2 YFSETQ. The CDR3 DNA follows: TGCGCCAGCAGCTTGACAGGGAGTAACCATGGCTACACCTTC. Its protein is CASSLTGSNHGYTF.

V usage is TRBV19 and J usage is TRBJ1-6; 9 bases are shared with TRBD1. CDR3 length equals 15 residues. Germline CDR1 reads LNHDA; CDR2 reads SQIVND (reference sequence). V shed 4 bases, J shed 5 bases, and the junction held 3 bases outside the gene matches. The CDR3 loop is CASSTGDRDNSPLHF. CDR3 nucleotide sequence: TGTGCCAGTAGTACCGGGGACAGGGATAATTCACCCCTCCACTTT.

As DNA, the CDR3 is TGTGCCAGCAGCCCCACCCCAACTAGCGGAGGGTCCTACGAGCAGTACTTC. Its translation is CASSPTPTSGGSYEQYF. The V gene is TRBV5-4, the J gene TRBJ2-7; 8 nucleotides match TRBD2. Germline CDR1 SGHNT, CDR2 YYREEE (reference sequence). The V gene end was trimmed by 4 bases and the J gene end by 1 base; junction bases not matched to a gene: 13. CDR3 length equals 17 residues.

The chain joins TRBV6-6 to TRBJ2-3; 8 bases line up with TRBD2. Germline CDR1 and CDR2: MNHNY and SVGAGI (reference sequence). After removal of 7 bases from V and 5 bases from J, the junction contained 11 bases not matched to a gene. The CDR3 is 15 residues long. The CDR3 DNA sequence: TGTGCCAGCATGGGCGGGGGGCGGATCAAAGATACGCAGTATTTT. Translated, it gives CASMGGGRIKDTQYF.

The chain carries TRBV11-2 and TRBJ2-1; TRBD1 agrees at 9 bases. Germline V CDR1 and CDR2: SGHAT, FQNNGV. The CDR3 is 16 residues long. V dropped 5 bases and J dropped 3; count of bases not matched to a gene: 8. The DNA for the CDR3 is TGTGCCAGCAGCGAAAAGGACAGGGGCAGCTACAATGAGCAGTTCTTC. It translates to CASSEKDRGSYNEQFF.

The chain couples TRBV6-5 to TRBJ2-7; D call uncertain. Per the germline V gene, CDR1 is MNHEY and CDR2 is SVGAGI. The germline V and J ends were trimmed by 0 bases and 1 base, with 10 bases remaining between them. The CDR3 extends over 15 amino acids. CDR3 bases: TGTGCCAGCAGTTACTCGCTCGCACAGTCCTACGAGCAGTACTTC. Translation: CASSYSLAQSYEQYF.

The chain is built from TRBV25-1 and TRBJ1-2; TRBD1 matches 9 bases. J was trimmed by 8 bases and V by 3 bases; bases with no gene match: 7. Germline V gives CDR1 MGHDK, CDR2 SYGVNS. The CDR3 runs 14 residues. CDR3 loop: CASSDPGQGRGYTF. CDR3 in DNA: TGTGCCAGCAGTGACCCGGGACAGGGTCGAGGCTACACCTTC.

This sequence joins TRBV10-3 and TRBJ2-6, with D possibly matching TRBD1 (5 bases). This CDR3 region has 14 residues. Germline CDR1 is ENHRY and CDR2 is SYGVKD. V lost 11 bases and J 0 bases, leaving 11 bases between the germline ends. CDR3 DNA sequence: TGTGCCGTCCTTGACAGCTCTGGGGCCAACGTCCTGACTTTC. It is translated as CAVLDSSGANVLTF.

This clone was counted a single time. Here the CDR3 reads CASTTQGWDTEAFF. Written as DNA, the CDR3 is TGTGCCAGTACCACCCAGGGGTGGGACACTGAAGCTTTCTTT. The chain is built from TRBV19 and TRBJ1-1; TRBD1 is a possible D gene (6 bases). This CDR3 is 14 amino acids long. V was pared by 7 bases and J by 3 bases, with 15 bases between. CDR1 is LNHDA, CDR2 SQIVND, per germline (reference sequence).

This chain joins TRBV9 and TRBJ1-4; D might be TRBD1 (5 bases). The V and J ends lost 1 base and 7 bases respectively, with 14 bases between them. This CDR3 is 15 amino acids long. Germline CDR1 reads SGDLS; CDR2 reads YYNGEE. For the CDR3, the DNA is TGTGCCAGCAGCGTAAGGGGAGTGGGGGGTGAAAAACTGTTTTTT. Protein: CASSVRGVGGEKLFF.

The chain recombines TRBV6-5 with TRBJ2-1; D possibly corresponds to TRBD2 (6 bases). CDR1 is MNHEY and CDR2 is SVGAGI in the germline V gene. This CDR3 has 15 residues. Trimming cost V 6 bases and J 4 bases, with 16 bases left between them. The CDR3 DNA follows: TGTGCCAGCAGAGCCCCGGGGGATCGATACAATGAGCAGTTCTTC. The encoded protein is CASRAPGDRYNEQFF.

The V call is TRBV6-1, the J call TRBJ1-1; 7 bases map to TRBD1. Germline CDR1 and CDR2: MNHNS and SASEGT. With V trimmed by 8 bases and J by 4 bases, 13 bases remained unmatched. The length of the CDR3 is 15 residues. DNA for the CDR3: TGTGCCAGCGGGAACCCAGGGGGAAGTATCACTGAAGCTTTCTTT. It specifies CASGNPGGSITEAFF.